This record concerns one T cell receptor (beta chain) sequence. TCRdb's table, derived via immunoSEQ multiplex PCR, lists solely in-frame clones and lacks some. The sample carries about 160,000 clones, roughly 90% recorded once. The data were obtained in a study of blood T cell repertoires in COVID-19. The V segment lost 8 bases and the J segment 7 bases; nucleotides outside the gene matches: 7. The CDR3 is made up of 15 amino acids. Germline loops: CDR1 MGHRA, CDR2 YSYEKL. The chain links TRBV4-1 to TRBJ2-1, with 14 bases lining up with TRBD2. This TCR came from a man aged 18 to 30 with acute or convalescent COVID-19. The sample was peripheral blood. The CDR3 coding sequence is TGCGCCAGCCGAGGGGGGACTAGCGGGAGTAATGAGCAGTTCTTC. It codes for CASRGGTSGSNEQFF.